The rows below give T cell receptor beta chains drawn from one sample of a study of blood T cell repertoires in COVID-19. Method: immunoSEQ multiplex PCR; TCRdb's copy keeps in-frame clones and lacks some. The sample lists fewer than 450,000 clones, under 95% occurring once. The sequenced material came from peripheral blood. These receptors were taken from a woman in her late teens or twenties who had recovered from COVID-19. Each CDR3 is given with its conserved first and last residue. A D gene is named only where the DNA matches it firmly. Size is omitted from some rows. Given values are once, few, many or a class for expanded clones.

.,TRBJ2-3,.,TRBV4-1,TGCGCCAGCAGCCAAGTAGGACAGAACACAGATACGCAGTATTTT,CASSQVGQNTDTQYF
.,TRBJ1-6,.,TRBV13,TGTGCCAGCAGCTTCAGGGTAGGACCCATCGGTTCACCCCTCCACTTT,CASSFRVGPIGSPLHF
.,TRBJ1-2,.,TRBV19,TGTGCCAGTAGTAGAAGAAGCGGGGGAGTCTATGGCTACACCTTC,CASSRRSGGVYGYTF
.,TRBJ2-2,.,TRBV13,TGTGCCAGCAGCCTACAAGGGGTGACCGGGGAGCTGTTTTTT,CASSLQGVTGELFF
few,TRBJ2-2,.,TRBV6-5,TGTGCCAGCAGCCCGACTAGTTACACCGGGGAGCTGTTTTTT,CASSPTSYTGELFF
few,TRBJ1-5,.,TRBV28,TGTGCCAGCAATGGTGGAGGAGCGGCTAGGGAGCCCCAGCATTTT,CASNGGGAAREPQHF
once,TRBJ2-3,.,TRBV2,TGTGCCAGCAGAGAGGACAGTTCAGATACGCAGTATTTT,CASREDSSDTQYF
.,TRBJ2-1,.,TRBV5-8,TGTGCCAGCAGCTTAGATTCAGGTATATCCTACAATGAGCAGTTCTTC,CASSLDSGISYNEQFF
once,TRBJ1-2,TRBD1,TRBV27,TGTGCCAGCAGTCGGGGACAGGGGCCCCGGGGGTATGGCTACACCTTC,CASSRGQGPRGYGYTF
.,TRBJ1-2,TRBD1,TRBV4-3,TGCGCCAGCAGCCAAACCGGGACAGGGGGGGGCTACACCTTC,CASSQTGTGGGYTF
.,TRBJ2-1,TRBD2,TRBV10-3,TGTGCCATCAGTGAGACATTAGCGGGGTACAATGAGCAGTTCTTC,CAISETLAGYNEQFF
.,TRBJ1-2,.,TRBV5-4,TGTGCCAGCAGCTTGGTTGGACAGACAAATGGCTACACCTTC,CASSLVGQTNGYTF
.,TRBJ1-2,.,TRBV30,TGTGCCTGGATAGGGGGACCGCTTAGCTATGGCTACACCTTC,CAWIGGPLSYGYTF
.,TRBJ1-1,.,TRBV18,TGTGCCAGCTCACCCGTGGAGGGGTCCACTGAAGCTTTCTTT,CASSPVEGSTEAFF
.,TRBJ1-2,TRBD1,TRBV30,TGTGCCTGGAGGGGAAACGAACCGGGACAGAAATTTAACTATGGCTACACCTTC,CAWRGNEPGQKFNYGYTF
.,TRBJ2-5,.,TRBV18,TGTGCCAGCTCACCACCGCCGGGTCAAGAGACCCAGTACTTC,CASSPPPGQETQYF
.,TRBJ2-5,TRBD1,TRBV28,TGTGCCAGCAGTTCCTCGGGACAGGGGGCGCAAGAGACCCAGTACTTC,CASSSSGQGAQETQYF
.,TRBJ1-1,TRBD1,TRBV7-2,TGTGCCAGCAGCTTAACAGGGGGCGCATCCGCCACTGAAGCTTTCTTT,CASSLTGGASATEAFF
.,TRBJ2-1,TRBD2,TRBV29-1,TGCAGCGTCGCAAAAGCGGGAGGCCTCGGCAATGAGCAGTTCTTC,CSVAKAGGLGNEQFF
.,TRBJ2-3,.,TRBV30,TGTGCCTGGTCCACGGGGGTCCACACAGATACGCAGTATTTT,CAWSTGVHTDTQYF
.,TRBJ2-1,.,TRBV7-2,TGTGCCAGCAGCTCCCTTCTAGGTAGCTACAATGAGCAGTTCTTC,CASSSLLGSYNEQFF
few,TRBJ1-2,.,TRBV28,TGTGCCAGCAGTTTAGGAGGGCCGGGAGGCTACACCTTC,CASSLGGPGGYTF
.,TRBJ1-1,TRBD1,TRBV19,TGTGCCAGTAGCTACAGGGGCAACACTGAAGCTTTCTTT,CASSYRGNTEAFF
.,TRBJ1-1,.,TRBV5-1,TGCGCCAGCAGCTTGGCCCGGCAGGCTGGAGCTTTCTTT,CASSLARQAGAFF
once,TRBJ1-5,.,TRBV10-3,TGTGCCATCAGTCGGGACGGAGGGAGGGAGCCCCAGCATTTT,CAISRDGGREPQHF
.,TRBJ2-5,TRBD1,TRBV25-1,TGTGCCAGCAGTGAAGCCGGGACAGCAAAAGAGACCCAGTACTTC,CASSEAGTAKETQYF
.,TRBJ1-2,.,TRBV5-4,TGTGCCAGCAGCTTCAGGGACTATGGCTACACCTTC,CASSFRDYGYTF
few,TRBJ1-3,TRBD1,TRBV30,TGTGCCTGGAGTGTGGGGACAGGGGTTGGAAACACCATATATTTT,CAWSVGTGVGNTIYF
.,TRBJ2-1,TRBD2,TRBV24-1,TGTGCCACCAGTGACCGTCCCGGGACTAGCGGAGGCCCTTACAATGAGCAGTTCTTC,CATSDRPGTSGGPYNEQFF
.,TRBJ1-3,.,TRBV6-6,TGTGCCAGCAGCCCTATCCGGGGGGGAAACACCATATATTTT,CASSPIRGGNTIYF
.,TRBJ1-4,TRBD1,TRBV27,TGTGCCAGCAGAGCGCTCCTGGGACAGGGTCTGGGTGAAAAACTGTTTTTT,CASRALLGQGLGEKLFF
.,TRBJ2-5,TRBD2,TRBV11-2,TGTGCCAGCAGCTTAGATAGCGGGAGGGCCTTGACCCAGTACTTC,CASSLDSGRALTQYF
.,TRBJ2-1,TRBD2,TRBV24-1,TGTGCCACCAGTGACTCCGCTACTAGCGGGGAGTACAATGAGCAGTTCTTC,CATSDSATSGEYNEQFF
.,TRBJ2-3,TRBD2,TRBV28,TGTGCCAGCAGTTCCAGGGGCGGGAGGTCTAGTACGCAGTATTTT,CASSSRGGRSSTQYF
.,TRBJ1-3,TRBD1,TRBV7-9,TGTGCCAGCAGCCCCCCCCCGGGACAGGGGTTCGGAAACACCATATATTTT,CASSPPPGQGFGNTIYF
.,TRBJ1-2,TRBD1,TRBV11-3,TGTGCCAGCAGCCCAGGGACAGTGGACAACTATGGCTACACCTTC,CASSPGTVDNYGYTF
.,TRBJ2-1,TRBD2,TRBV11-3,TGTGCCAGCAGCACCCCTCAACTAGCGCTTGGTGAGCAGTTCTTC,CASSTPQLALGEQFF
.,TRBJ1-2,TRBD1,TRBV6-5,TGTGCCAGCAGTCTTAAGACAGGGAGAGACTATGGCTACACCTTC,CASSLKTGRDYGYTF
once,TRBJ2-2,.,TRBV10-3,TGTGTCTCGGGATCCGGAGGGGACACCGGGGAGCTGTTTTTT,CVSGSGGDTGELFF
once,TRBJ1-3,.,TRBV11-3,TGTGCCAGCAGGCTACAGGCCCCCTCTGGAAACACCATATATTTT,CASRLQAPSGNTIYF
.,TRBJ2-5,.,TRBV4-3,TGCGCCAGCAGCTTTTCAGGAGGGGAGACCCAGTACTTC,CASSFSGGETQYF
.,TRBJ2-3,TRBD1,TRBV15,TGTGCCACCAGCGGGACAGGGTGGACTGGCACAGATACGCAGTATTTT,CATSGTGWTGTDTQYF
.,TRBJ2-3,.,TRBV19,TGTGCCAGTAGTTTCCTTGCAGATACGCAGTATTTT,CASSFLADTQYF
.,TRBJ1-1,TRBD1,TRBV18,TGTGCCAGCTCGCCGAAAAGGGGACAGGGGGCCTGGGAAGCTTTCTTT,CASSPKRGQGAWEAFF
.,TRBJ1-5,TRBD1,TRBV5-4,TGTGCCAGCAGTTATACCGGGACAGGGGGCATTCAGCCCCAGCATTTT,CASSYTGTGGIQPQHF
once,TRBJ1-2,TRBD1,TRBV28,TGTGCCAGCAGTACAGGGGGCATGTCGGGCTACACCTTC,CASSTGGMSGYTF
once,TRBJ1-1,.,TRBV19,TGTGCCAGTAGCTATGACATTTTCACTGAAGCTTTCTTT,CASSYDIFTEAFF